This T cell receptor beta chain is from a study of T cell changes during pregnancy in multiple sclerosis. The CDR3 has 16 amino acids. After removal of 5 bases from V and 4 bases from J, the junction contained 11 bases not matched to a gene. CDR1 SGHTA and CDR2 FQGTGA come from the germline V gene. Profiled with immunoSEQ multiplex PCR; TCRdb holds only in-frame clones, not every one. The data show under 80,000 clones, with roughly 94% seen just once and around 0.6% held by the top ten. This TCR was recovered from a female donor with multiple sclerosis, enrolled in a pregnancy study. This material consisted of peripheral blood, taken in the third trimester of pregnancy. The chain carries TRBV7-3 and TRBJ2-3, with 8 bases aligning to TRBD2. CDR3 region: CASSPRVAGFPDTQYF. The DNA for the CDR3 is TGTGCCAGCAGCCCACGGGTAGCGGGGTTTCCAGATACGCAGTATTTT.